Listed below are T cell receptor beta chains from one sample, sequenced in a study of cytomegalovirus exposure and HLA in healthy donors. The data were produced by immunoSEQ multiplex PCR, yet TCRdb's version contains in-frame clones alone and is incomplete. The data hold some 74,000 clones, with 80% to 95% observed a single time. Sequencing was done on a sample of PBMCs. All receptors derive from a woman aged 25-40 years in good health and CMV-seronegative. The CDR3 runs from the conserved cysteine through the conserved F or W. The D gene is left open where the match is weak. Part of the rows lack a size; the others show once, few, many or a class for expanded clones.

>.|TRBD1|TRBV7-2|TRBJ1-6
TGTGCCAGCAGCTTACAGGGACAGGGGCTTGGATCACCCCTCCACTTT
CASSLQGQGLGSPLHF
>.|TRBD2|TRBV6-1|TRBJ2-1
TGTGCCAGCAGTGAATCCCTAGCGGGGGGTCATGAGCAGTTCTTC
CASSESLAGGHEQFF
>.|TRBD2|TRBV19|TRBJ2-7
TGTGCCAGTAGTATTCCAGGGAGGGACCAGCAGTACTTC
CASSIPGRDQQYF
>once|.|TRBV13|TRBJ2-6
TGTGCCAGCATTTTGCGGAGCTCTGGGGCCAACGTCCTGACTTTC
CASILRSSGANVLTF
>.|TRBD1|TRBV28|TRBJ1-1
TGTGCCAGCAGTTTAACAGGGGGCACTGAAGCTTTCTTT
CASSLTGGTEAFF
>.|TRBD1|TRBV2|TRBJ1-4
TGTGCCAGCAGTCAACAGGGGTCTCTCGAAAAACTGTTTTTT
CASSQQGSLEKLFF
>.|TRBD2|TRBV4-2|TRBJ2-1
TGTGCCAGCAGCCAGTCCGGGACTAGCGGGGGGTTAAACAATGAGCAGTTCTTC
CASSQSGTSGGLNNEQFF
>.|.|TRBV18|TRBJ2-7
TGTGCCAGCTCACCATACCGGGTCCCAAGGGGCGAGCAGTACTTC
CASSPYRVPRGEQYF
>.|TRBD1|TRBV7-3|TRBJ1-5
TGTGCCAGCAGCACAGGGGCGCTTCAGCCCCAGCATTTT
CASSTGALQPQHF
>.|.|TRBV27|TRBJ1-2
TGTGCCAGCAGTTTTAGGAGAACGGGTGGCTACACCTTC
CASSFRRTGGYTF
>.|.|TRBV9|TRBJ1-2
TGTGCCAGCAGCGTAGGAGGGACTTCCCTCGGAGGCTACACCTTC
CASSVGGTSLGGYTF
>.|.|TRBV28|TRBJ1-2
TGTGCCAGCAGTTTATATGCGTCATGGGGGGAATCCTATGGCTACACCTTC
CASSLYASWGESYGYTF
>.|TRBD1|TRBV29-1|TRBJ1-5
TGCAGCGGGAGGACAGGGAAGGATCAGCCCCAGCATTTT
CSGRTGKDQPQHF
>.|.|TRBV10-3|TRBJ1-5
TGTGCCATCAGTGAGAGAGACAATCAGCCCCAGCATTTT
CAISERDNQPQHF
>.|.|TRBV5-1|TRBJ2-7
TGCGCCAGCAGACGGGACACAACCTACGAGCAGTACTTC
CASRRDTTYEQYF
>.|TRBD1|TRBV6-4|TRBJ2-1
TGTGCCAGCAGCACAGGGGCAAATGAGCAGTTCTTC
CASSTGANEQFF
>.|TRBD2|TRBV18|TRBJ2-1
TGTGCCAGCTCACCTGGACTAGCGGGAGGCGGAGGGACCAATGAGCAGTTCTTC
CASSPGLAGGGGTNEQFF
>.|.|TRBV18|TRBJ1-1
TGTGCCAGCTCACCGGGCCCTTTAGACAGATACCTTTTT
CASSPGPLDRYLF
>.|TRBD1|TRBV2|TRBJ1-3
TGTGCCAGCATCATGGACAGGGGAGGCGGAAACACCATATATTTT
CASIMDRGGGNTIYF
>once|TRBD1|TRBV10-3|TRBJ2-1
TGTGCCATCAGTGAGCCGGACAGGACGGCCTACAATGAGCAGTTCTTC
CAISEPDRTAYNEQFF
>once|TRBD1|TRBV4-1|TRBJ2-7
TGCGCCAGCAGCACCGGGACAGGGGGCAAGAACCTTGACTACGAGCAGTACTTC
CASSTGTGGKNLDYEQYF
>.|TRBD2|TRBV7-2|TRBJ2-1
TGTGCCAGCAGCTTAGCCCTAGCGGGAGGGCCGGGTCGGGAGTTCTTC
CASSLALAGGPGREFF
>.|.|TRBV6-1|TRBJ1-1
TGTGCCAGCAGTGAATTTGAGGGCTCGGCTGAAGCTTTCTTT
CASSEFEGSAEAFF